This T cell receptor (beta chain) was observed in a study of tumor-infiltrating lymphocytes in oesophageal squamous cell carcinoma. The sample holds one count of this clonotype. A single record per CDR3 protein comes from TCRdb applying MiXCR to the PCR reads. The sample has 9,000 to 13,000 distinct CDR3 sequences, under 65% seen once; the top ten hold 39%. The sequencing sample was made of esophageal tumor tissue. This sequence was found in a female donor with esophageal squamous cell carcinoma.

DNA for the CDR3: TGTGCCAGCAGGCAGGCCGTTGGGGATACGCAGTATTTT. Its translation is CASRQAVGDTQYF. The chain is built from TRBV7-6 and TRBJ2-3; D ambiguous. The CDR3 totals 13 residues. Germline V gene data show CDR1 as SGHVS and CDR2 as FNYEAQ. V lost 6 bases and J lost 6, with 13 bases in between.